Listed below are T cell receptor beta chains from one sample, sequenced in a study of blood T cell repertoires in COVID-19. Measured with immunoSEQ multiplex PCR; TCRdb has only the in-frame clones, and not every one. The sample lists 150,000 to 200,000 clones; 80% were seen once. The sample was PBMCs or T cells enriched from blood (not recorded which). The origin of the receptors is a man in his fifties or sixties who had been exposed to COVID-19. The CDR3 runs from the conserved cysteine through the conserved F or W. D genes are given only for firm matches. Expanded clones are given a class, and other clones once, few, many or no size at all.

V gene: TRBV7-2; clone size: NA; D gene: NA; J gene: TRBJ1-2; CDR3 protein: CASSPMGASYGYTF
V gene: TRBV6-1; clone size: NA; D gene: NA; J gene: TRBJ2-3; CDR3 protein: CASSETRGTQYF
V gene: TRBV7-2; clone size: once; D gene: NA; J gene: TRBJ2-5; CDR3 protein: CASSLTPRRAQYF
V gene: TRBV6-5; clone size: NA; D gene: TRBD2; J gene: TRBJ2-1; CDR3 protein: CASSYYPSGNEQFF
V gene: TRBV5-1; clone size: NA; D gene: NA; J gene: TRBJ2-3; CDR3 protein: CASSPGWTDTQYF
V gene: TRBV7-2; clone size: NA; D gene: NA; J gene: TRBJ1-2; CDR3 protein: CASSQLGGAGGYTF
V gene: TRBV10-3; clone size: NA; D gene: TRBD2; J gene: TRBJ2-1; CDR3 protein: CAISASGMNEQFF
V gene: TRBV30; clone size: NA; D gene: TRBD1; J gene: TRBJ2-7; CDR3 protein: CACGLWDRGAYEQYF
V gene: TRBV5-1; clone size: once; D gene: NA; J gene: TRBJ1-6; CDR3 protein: CASSLAEQGMGSPLHF
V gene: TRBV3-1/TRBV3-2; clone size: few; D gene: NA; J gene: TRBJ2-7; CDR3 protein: CASSQDLWVQSSYEQYF
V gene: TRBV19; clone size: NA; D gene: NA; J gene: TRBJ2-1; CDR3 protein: CASYEGSREEQFF
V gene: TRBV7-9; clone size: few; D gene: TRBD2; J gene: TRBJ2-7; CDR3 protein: CASSRTLGEGGEQYF
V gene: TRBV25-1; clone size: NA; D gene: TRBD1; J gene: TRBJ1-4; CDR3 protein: CASSETTGGYEKLFF
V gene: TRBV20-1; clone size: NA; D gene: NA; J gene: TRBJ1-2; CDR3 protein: CSASREAAGGYTF
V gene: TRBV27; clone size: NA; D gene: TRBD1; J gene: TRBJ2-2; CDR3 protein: CASNPGRGLGELFF
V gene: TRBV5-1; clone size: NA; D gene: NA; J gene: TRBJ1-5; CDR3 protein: CASSLDGGSNQPQHF
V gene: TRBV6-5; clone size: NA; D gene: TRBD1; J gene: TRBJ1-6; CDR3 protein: CASSFRDRGSNSPLHF
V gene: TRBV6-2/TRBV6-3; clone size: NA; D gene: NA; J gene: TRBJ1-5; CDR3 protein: CASSPRVEGNQPQHF
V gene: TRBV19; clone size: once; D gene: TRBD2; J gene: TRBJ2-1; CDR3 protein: CASIPVGGPYNEQFF
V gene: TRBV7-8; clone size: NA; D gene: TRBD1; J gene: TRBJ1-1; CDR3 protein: CASSFSDRGPQAEAFF
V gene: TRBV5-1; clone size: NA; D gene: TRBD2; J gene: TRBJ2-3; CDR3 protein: CASSLGLRSSGGSSTDTQYF
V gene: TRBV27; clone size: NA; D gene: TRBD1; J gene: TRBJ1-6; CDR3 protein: CASSYDRVYNSPLHF
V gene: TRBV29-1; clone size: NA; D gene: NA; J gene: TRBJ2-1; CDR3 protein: CSVAAPRGSSYNEQFF
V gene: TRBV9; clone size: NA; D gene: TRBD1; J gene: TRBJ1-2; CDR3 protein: CASSVARQGEDYGYTF
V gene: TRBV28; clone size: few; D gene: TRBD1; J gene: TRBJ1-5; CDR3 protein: CASKTGGSNQPQHF
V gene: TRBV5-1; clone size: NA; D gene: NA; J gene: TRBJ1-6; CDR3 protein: CASSLGQSRGSPLHF
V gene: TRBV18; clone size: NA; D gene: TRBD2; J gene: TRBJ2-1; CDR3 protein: CASSSGLARSYNEQFF
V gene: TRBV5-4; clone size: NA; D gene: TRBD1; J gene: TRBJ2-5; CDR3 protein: CASSPGDRGVETQYF
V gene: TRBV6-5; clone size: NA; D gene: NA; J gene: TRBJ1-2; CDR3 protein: CAISAGTNYGYTF
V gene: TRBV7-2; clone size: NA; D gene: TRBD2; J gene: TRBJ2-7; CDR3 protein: CASTQSGSGSSYEQYF
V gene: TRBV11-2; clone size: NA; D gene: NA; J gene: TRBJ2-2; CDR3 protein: CASSKRIAIGELFF
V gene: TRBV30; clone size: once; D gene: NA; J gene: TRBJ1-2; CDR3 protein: CAWSGTLGYTF
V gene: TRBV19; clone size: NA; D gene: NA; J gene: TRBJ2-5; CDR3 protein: CASSARVPETQYF
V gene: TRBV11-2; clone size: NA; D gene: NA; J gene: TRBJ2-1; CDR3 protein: CASSLVRDEQFF
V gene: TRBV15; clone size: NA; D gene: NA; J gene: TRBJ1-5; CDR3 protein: CATSRDRGGGNQPQHF
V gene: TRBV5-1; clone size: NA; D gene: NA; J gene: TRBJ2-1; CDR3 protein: CASSLQGTWNEQFF
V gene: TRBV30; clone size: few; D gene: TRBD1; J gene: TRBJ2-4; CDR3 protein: CAWSERTGPSF
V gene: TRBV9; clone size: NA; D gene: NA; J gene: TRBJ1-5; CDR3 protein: CASKGRVDQPQHF
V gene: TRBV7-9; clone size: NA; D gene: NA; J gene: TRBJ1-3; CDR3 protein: CASSLAPAGTNSGNTIYF
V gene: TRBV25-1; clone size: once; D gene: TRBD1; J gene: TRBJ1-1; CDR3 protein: CASSLGQGSSEAFF
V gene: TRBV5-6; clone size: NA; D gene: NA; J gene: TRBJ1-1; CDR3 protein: CASSLGRTEAFF
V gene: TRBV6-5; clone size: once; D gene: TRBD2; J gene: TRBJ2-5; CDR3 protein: CASSPGGLEETQYF
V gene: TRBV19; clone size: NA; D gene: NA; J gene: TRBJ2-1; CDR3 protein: CASGSWTLPEQFF
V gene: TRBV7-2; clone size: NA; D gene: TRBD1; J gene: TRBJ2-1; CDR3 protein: CASSSGTGRGNEQFF
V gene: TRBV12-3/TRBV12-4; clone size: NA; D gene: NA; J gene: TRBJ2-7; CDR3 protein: CASSSTGYEQYF
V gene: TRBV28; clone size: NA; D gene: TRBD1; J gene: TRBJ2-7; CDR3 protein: CASRRRTGISYEQYF
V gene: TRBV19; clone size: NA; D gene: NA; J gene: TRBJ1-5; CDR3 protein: CASVGLGTSNQPQHF
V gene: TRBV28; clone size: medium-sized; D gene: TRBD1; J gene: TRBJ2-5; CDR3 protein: CASSPTDRQETQYF
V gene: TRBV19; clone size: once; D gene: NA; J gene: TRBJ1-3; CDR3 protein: CASRSSGNTIYF
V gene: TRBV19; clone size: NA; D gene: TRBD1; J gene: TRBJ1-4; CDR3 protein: CASRKPGQGDEKLFF
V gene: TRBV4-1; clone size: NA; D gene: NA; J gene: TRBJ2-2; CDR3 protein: CASSQVPGVSGELFF